The next 20 T cell receptor beta chains were all read from a single sample in a study of OX40 agonist ivuxolimab in advanced cancers. Some clones are missing from TCRdb's copy, which holds only in-frame ones; the method was immunoSEQ multiplex PCR. The repertoire holds roughly 75,000 clones, more than 75% seen once, with approximately 0.76% in the top ten. Here the sequenced sample was CD4+ or CD8+ T cells sorted from blood, taken in a trial of the OX40 agonist ivuxolimab. These receptors were obtained from an adult with an advanced solid tumor such as melanoma, head and neck, liver or kidney cancer.

The genes are TRBV5-1 and TRBJ1-1, with D perhaps TRBD1 (6 bases). Trimming pared 0 bases from V and 10 bases from J, leaving 13 bases between. CDR3 size: 13 residues. Germline-derived CDR1 and CDR2 are SGHRS and YFSETQ. This CDR3 reads CASSLVGGLGAFF. As DNA, the CDR3 is TGCGCCAGCAGCTTGGTAGGGGGGTTGGGAGCTTTCTTT.

The chain carries TRBV29-1 and TRBJ1-1; TRBD1 is a possible D gene (6 bases). Trimming removed 8 bases at V and 3 bases at J, with 16 bases between. The CDR3 consists of 13 residues. The V gene's germline CDR1 is SQVTM and CDR2 ANQGSEA. CDR3 bases: TGCAGCACATCCTGGAGACAGGACACTGAAGCTTTCTTT. Amino acid sequence: CSTSWRQDTEAFF.

This sequence joins TRBV20-1 and TRBJ1-2; D unclear. Trimming left V 5 bases short and J 8 bases short, with 12 bases between. CDR3 length: 11 amino acids. Per germline, CDR1 DFQATT and CDR2 SNEGSKA (reference sequence). The CDR3 protein is CSAGLLGGYTF. CDR3 DNA: TGCAGTGCTGGGTTGCTTGGCGGCTACACCTTC.

This chain joins TRBV11-2 and TRBJ1-5; TRBD1 agrees at 8 bases. Germline lookup yields CDR1 SGHAT and CDR2 FQNNGV. This CDR3 has 17 residues. The V and J ends lost 2 bases and 2 bases, in that order; junction bases with no gene match: 8. CDR3 loop: CASSLRPGQAGNQPQHF. The CDR3 DNA reads TGTGCCAGCAGCTTAAGGCCGGGACAGGCGGGCAATCAGCCCCAGCATTTT.

The chain is built from TRBV5-1 and TRBJ2-3, with no clear D. V was cut by 0 bases and J by 4 bases, with 6 bases left in between. This CDR3 contains 13 residues. Germline loops: CDR1 SGHRS, CDR2 YFSETQ. The CDR3 sequence is CASSLGVSDTQYF. The CDR3 DNA reads TGCGCCAGCAGCTTGGGGGTATCAGATACGCAGTATTTT.

The chain is built from TRBV19 and TRBJ2-7; no clear D gene. The germline CDR1 and CDR2 sequences are LNHDA and SQIVND (reference sequence). The CDR3 spans 14 residues. The V and J ends lost 2 bases and 0 bases respectively, with 8 bases between them. The CDR3 DNA reads TGTGCCAGTAGTATAAGTAAGAGCTCCTACGAGCAGTACTTC. This gives the protein CASSISKSSYEQYF.

The chain joins TRBV6-5 to TRBJ2-1; perhaps D is TRBD1 or TRBD2 (6 bases each). The CDR3 spans 16 residues. Trimming took 2 bases from V and 1 from J, leaving 12 bases between them. Germline CDR1 reads MNHEY; CDR2 reads SVGAGI. CDR3 nucleotides: TGTGCCAGCAGTTACGGGGGGCAGAGGTCCTACAATGAGCAGTTCTTC. This codes for CASSYGGQRSYNEQFF.

V gene TRBV11-3 combines with J gene TRBJ2-7; the D gene is possibly TRBD1 (6 bases). V lost 5 bases, J lost 9 bases, and 14 bases lay in between. This CDR3 has 12 amino acids. Per the germline V gene, CDR1 is SGHNT and CDR2 is YENEEA. CDR3 sequence (DNA): TGTGCCAGCAGCACAGCAGGGGCTGCGCAGTACTTC. Protein sequence: CASSTAGAAQYF.

CDR3 in amino acids: CASSLGTRVYNEQFF. In DNA, the CDR3 is TGCGCCAGCAGCTTGGGGACTAGGGTTTACAATGAGCAGTTCTTC. The V call is TRBV5-1, the J call TRBJ2-1; 7 nucleotides agree with TRBD2. This CDR3 comprises 15 residues. The ends lost 0 bases at V and 4 bases at J; junction bases unmatched: 4. CDR1 SGHRS and CDR2 YFSETQ come from the germline V gene.

This clone appeared a single time. The chain uses TRBV27 and TRBJ1-1; D remains ambiguous. V gave up 4 bases and J gave up 1 base, with 16 bases separating them. Germline V gene sequence: CDR1 MNHEY, CDR2 SMNVEV (reference sequence). This CDR3 spans 16 amino acids. CDR3 coding DNA: TGTGCCAGCAGTTCGCGCCCATCCGAGAGGAACACTGAAGCTTTCTTT. This translates into CASSSRPSERNTEAFF.

The chain employs TRBV5-1 and TRBJ1-4, with TRBD1 as a possible D gene (5 bases). The CDR3 extends over 14 amino acids. Germline V gives CDR1 SGHRS, CDR2 YFSETQ. V dropped 0 bases and J dropped 8 bases, with 11 bases sitting between them. This chain's CDR3 is CASSLDRSREKLFF. CDR3 coding DNA: TGCGCCAGCAGCTTGGACAGGTCGAGAGAAAAACTGTTTTTT.

CDR3 in DNA: TGTGCCAGCACTTGGGGCTCTGGAAACACCATATATTTT. Its protein product is CASTWGSGNTIYF. The V and J genes are TRBV6-6 and TRBJ1-3; D unresolved. Trimming left V 7 bases short and J 0 bases short, with 7 bases between. CDR1 MNHNY and CDR2 SVGAGI come from the germline V gene (reference sequence). The CDR3 contains 13 residues.

The table lists this clone with a count of one. V and J are TRBV7-3 and TRBJ2-5, with 9 bases aligning to TRBD2. V shed 3 bases, J shed 5 bases, and the junction held 7 bases outside the gene matches. Per the germline V gene, CDR1 is SGHTA and CDR2 is FQGTGA. This CDR3 comprises 15 residues. This CDR3 is CASSFSGGHGETQYF. The CDR3 DNA reads as TGTGCCAGCAGCTTTAGCGGGGGCCATGGGGAGACCCAGTACTTC.

This rearrangement joins TRBV19 to TRBJ1-5, with D possibly matching TRBD1 (5 bases). The CDR3 consists of 14 residues. The V end was cut by 3 bases, the J end by 5 bases, with 11 bases between. CDR1 and CDR2 from the germline V gene are LNHDA and SQIVND (reference sequence). Here the CDR3 DNA reads TGTGCCAGTAGTATTGTTCAGGGTGATCAGCCCCAGCATTTT. Encoded protein: CASSIVQGDQPQHF.

On this clone: At one boundary the junction diverges from the germline segment, which might be a read error. The V and J genes are TRBV6-5 and TRBJ1-5, with no clear D. CDR1 is MNHEY, CDR2 SVGAGI, per germline. The CDR3 covers 12 residues. CDR3 nucleotide sequence: TGTGCCAGTCAGGACGCTAATCGGCCCCAGCATTTT. Translated, it gives CASQDANRPQHF.

The rearrangement uses TRBV19 and TRBJ2-5, with TRBD2 identical over 11 bases. This CDR3 region has 18 residues. Unmatched junction bases numbered 9, after V lost 2 bases and J lost 1 base. The V gene's germline CDR1 is LNHDA and CDR2 SQIVND (reference sequence). The CDR3 region is CASSITGLAGGGQETQYF. The CDR3 DNA reads as TGTGCCAGTAGTATAACTGGTCTAGCGGGGGGTGGCCAAGAGACCCAGTACTTC.

This clone was seen only a few times. The chain has TRBV7-2 and TRBJ2-2; TRBD2 aligns across 11 bases. V was clipped by 4 bases and J by 9 bases; unmatched bases: 4. Germline CDR1 is SGHTA and CDR2 is FQGNSA. The CDR3 runs to 14 residues. CDR3 region: CASSYSGGARELFF. Here the CDR3 DNA reads TGTGCCAGCAGCTATAGCGGGGGGGCCAGGGAGCTGTTTTTT.

The chain recombines TRBV5-1 with TRBJ2-7; 7 bases are a match to TRBD1. The CDR3 is 14 residues long. In germline, CDR1 is SGHRS, CDR2 YFSETQ. Trimming at V came to 4 bases and at J to 3 bases, leaving 7 bases not matched to a gene. The chain's CDR3 is CASSSTGEGYEQYF. The CDR3 DNA reads TGCGCCAGCAGCAGTACAGGGGAAGGCTACGAGCAGTACTTC.

The chain has TRBV6-5 and TRBJ2-1; D may be TRBD2 (5 bases). V lost 0 bases and J lost 7, with 10 bases in between. CDR1 and CDR2 from the germline V gene are MNHEY and SVGAGI. CDR3 size: 14 residues. This chain's CDR3 is CASSYSILANEQFF. CDR3 bases: TGTGCCAGCAGTTACTCGATCCTAGCAAATGAGCAGTTCTTC.

The rearrangement links TRBV11-3 to TRBJ1-3, with D hard to call. In germline, CDR1 is SGHNT, CDR2 YENEEA. The CDR3 consists of 14 residues. V was pared by 5 bases and J by 0 bases, with 8 bases between. The DNA of the CDR3 is TGTGCCAGCAGCGATCGCTCCTCTGGAAACACCATATATTTT. It codes for CASSDRSSGNTIYF.